This T cell receptor (beta chain) was identified in a study of Ad26.COV2.S vaccination and SARS-CoV-2 variants. The data were produced by immunoSEQ multiplex PCR, yet TCRdb's version contains in-frame clones alone and is incomplete. The data hold roughly 700,000 clones, with more than 70% observed a single time. Described treatment: 19 received Ad26.COV2.S at low or high dose, single or two shots; 5 received placebo; per-sample allocation not given. The samples were gathered on day 63 after the first injection of vaccine or placebo. The CDR3 length is 13 residues. Germline lookup yields CDR1 SQVTM and CDR2 ANQGSEA. Trimming pared 4 bases from V and 4 bases from J, leaving 13 bases between. Worth noting for this clone: The antigen remains undetermined.

General study results and limits: Participants in the vaccine arm had higher spike-specific TCR breadth; placebo recipients had lower.

The source material was peripheral blood, sampled in a trial of Ad26.COV2.S vaccine versus placebo. V is TRBV29-1 and J is TRBJ1-2; D call uncertain. The source is a person between 18 and 65 years old who received the Ad26.COV2.S COVID-19 vaccine or a placebo. As DNA, the CDR3 is TGCAGCGTTGCGGTCAGTACTGGCTATGGCTACACCTTC. Amino acid sequence: CSVAVSTGYGYTF.